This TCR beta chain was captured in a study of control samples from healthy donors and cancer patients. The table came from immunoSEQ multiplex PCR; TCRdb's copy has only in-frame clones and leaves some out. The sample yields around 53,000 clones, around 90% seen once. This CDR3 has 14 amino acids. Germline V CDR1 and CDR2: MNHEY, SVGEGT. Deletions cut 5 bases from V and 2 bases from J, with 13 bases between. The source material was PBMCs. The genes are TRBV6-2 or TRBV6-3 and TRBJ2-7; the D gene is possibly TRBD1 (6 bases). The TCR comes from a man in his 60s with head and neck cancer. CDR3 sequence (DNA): TGTGCCAGCAGTCCCGCAGGGGACACCTACGAGCAGTACTTC. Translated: CASSPAGDTYEQYF.